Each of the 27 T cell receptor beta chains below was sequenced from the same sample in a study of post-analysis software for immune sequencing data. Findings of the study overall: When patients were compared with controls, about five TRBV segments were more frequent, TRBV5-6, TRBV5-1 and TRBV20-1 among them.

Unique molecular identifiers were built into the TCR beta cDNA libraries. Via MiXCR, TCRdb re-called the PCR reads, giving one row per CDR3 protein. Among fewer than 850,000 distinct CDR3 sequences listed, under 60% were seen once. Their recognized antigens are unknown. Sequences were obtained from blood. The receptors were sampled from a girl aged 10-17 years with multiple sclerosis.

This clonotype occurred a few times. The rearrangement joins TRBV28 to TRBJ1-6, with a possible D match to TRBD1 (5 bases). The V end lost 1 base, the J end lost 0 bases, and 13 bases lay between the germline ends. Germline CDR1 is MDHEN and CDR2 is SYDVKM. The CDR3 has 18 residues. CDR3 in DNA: TGTGCCAGCAGTTTATCCCCACGAGACAGCTCCTATAATTCACCCCTCCACTTT. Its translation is CASSLSPRDSSYNSPLHF.

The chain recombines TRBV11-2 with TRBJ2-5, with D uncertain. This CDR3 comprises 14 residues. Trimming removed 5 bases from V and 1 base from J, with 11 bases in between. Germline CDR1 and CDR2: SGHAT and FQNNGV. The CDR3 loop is CASSQLGSQETQYF. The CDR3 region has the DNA TGTGCCAGCAGCCAACTGGGGTCCCAAGAGACCCAGTACTTC.

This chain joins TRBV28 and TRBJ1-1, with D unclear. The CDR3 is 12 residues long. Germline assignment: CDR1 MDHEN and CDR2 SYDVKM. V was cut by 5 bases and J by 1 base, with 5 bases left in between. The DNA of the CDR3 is TGTGCCAGCAGTCATCGGAACACTGAAGCTTTCTTT. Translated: CASSHRNTEAFF.

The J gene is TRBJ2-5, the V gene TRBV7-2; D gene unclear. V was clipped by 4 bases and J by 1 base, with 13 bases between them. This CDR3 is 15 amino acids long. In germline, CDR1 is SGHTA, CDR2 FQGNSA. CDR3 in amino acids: CASSSQYGSQETQYF. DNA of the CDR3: TGTGCCAGCAGCTCCCAATACGGCAGCCAAGAGACCCAGTACTTC. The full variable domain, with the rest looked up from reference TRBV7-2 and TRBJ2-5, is GAGVSQSPSNKVTEKGKDVELRCDPISGHTALYWYRQSLGQGLEFLIYFQGNSAPDKSGLPSDRFSAERTGGSVSTLTIQRTQQEDSAVYLCASSSQYGSQETQYFGPGTRLLVL.

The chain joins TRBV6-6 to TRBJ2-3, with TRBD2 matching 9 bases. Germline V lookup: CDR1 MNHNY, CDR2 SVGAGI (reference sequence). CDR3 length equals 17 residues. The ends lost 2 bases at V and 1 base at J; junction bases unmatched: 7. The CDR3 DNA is TGTGCCAGCAGTTACAGGGCTAGCGGGATGGGCACAGATACGCAGTATTTT. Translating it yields CASSYRASGMGTDTQYF.

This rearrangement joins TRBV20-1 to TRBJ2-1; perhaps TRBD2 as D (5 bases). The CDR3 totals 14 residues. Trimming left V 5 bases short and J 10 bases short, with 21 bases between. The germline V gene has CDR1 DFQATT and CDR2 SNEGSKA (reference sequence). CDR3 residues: CSAGVRGSVGEQFF. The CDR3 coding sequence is TGCAGTGCTGGGGTAAGAGGTAGCGTCGGAGAGCAGTTCTTC.

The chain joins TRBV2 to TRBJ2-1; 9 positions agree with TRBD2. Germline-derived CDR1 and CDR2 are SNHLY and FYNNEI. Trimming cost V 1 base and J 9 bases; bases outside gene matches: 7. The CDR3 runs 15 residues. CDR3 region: CASSEEVLAGSEQFF. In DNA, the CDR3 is TGTGCCAGCAGTGAAGAGGTGCTAGCGGGAAGTGAGCAGTTCTTC.

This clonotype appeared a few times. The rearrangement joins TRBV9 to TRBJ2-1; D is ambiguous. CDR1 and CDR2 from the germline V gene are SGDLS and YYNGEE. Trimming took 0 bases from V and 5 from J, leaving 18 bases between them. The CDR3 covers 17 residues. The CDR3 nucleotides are TGTGCCAGCAGCGTAGCCCCAATCCCGAGGAACAACAATGAGCAGTTCTTC. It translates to CASSVAPIPRNNNEQFF. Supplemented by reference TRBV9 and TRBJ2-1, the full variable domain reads DSGVTQTPKHLITATGQRVTLRCSPRSGDLSVYWYQQSLDQGLQFLIQYYNGEERAKGNILERFSAQQFPDLHSELNLSSLELGDSALYFCASSVAPIPRNNNEQFFGPGTRLTVL.

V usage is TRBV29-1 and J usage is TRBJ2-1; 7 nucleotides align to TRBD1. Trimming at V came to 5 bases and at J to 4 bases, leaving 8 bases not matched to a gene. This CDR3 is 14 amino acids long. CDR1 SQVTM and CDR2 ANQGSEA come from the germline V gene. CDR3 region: CSVRPGQPYNEQFF. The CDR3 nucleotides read TGCAGCGTTCGCCCGGGACAGCCTTACAATGAGCAGTTCTTC.

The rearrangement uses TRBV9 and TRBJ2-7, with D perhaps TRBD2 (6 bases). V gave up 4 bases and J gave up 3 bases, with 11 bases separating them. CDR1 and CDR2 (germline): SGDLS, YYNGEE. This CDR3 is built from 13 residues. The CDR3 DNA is TGTGCCAGCAGCCCCCGGGGGTACTACGAGCAGTACTTC. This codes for CASSPRGYYEQYF. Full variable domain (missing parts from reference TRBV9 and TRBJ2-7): DSGVTQTPKHLITATGQRVTLRCSPRSGDLSVYWYQQSLDQGLQFLIQYYNGEERAKGNILERFSAQQFPDLHSELNLSSLELGDSALYFCASSPRGYYEQYFGPGTRLTVT.

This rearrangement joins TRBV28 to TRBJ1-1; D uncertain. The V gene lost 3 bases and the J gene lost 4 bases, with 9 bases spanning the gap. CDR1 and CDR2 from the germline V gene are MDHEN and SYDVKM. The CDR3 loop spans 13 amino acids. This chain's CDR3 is CASSFGRTTEAFF. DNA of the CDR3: TGTGCCAGCAGTTTCGGGCGGACCACTGAAGCTTTCTTT.

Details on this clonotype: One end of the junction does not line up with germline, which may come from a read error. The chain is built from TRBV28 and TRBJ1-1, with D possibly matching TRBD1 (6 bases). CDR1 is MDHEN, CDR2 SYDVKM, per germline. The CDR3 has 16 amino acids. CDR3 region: CASSLLTGLVNTDAFF. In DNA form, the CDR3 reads TGTGCCAGCAGTTTACTAACAGGGTTAGTTAACACTGACGCTTTCTTT.

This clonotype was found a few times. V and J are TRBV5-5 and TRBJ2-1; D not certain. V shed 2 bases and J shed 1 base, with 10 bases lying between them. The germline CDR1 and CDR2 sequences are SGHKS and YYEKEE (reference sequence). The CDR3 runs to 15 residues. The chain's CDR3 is CASSLLPVSYNEQFF. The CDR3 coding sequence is TGTGCCAGCAGCTTACTACCAGTTTCCTACAATGAGCAGTTCTTC.

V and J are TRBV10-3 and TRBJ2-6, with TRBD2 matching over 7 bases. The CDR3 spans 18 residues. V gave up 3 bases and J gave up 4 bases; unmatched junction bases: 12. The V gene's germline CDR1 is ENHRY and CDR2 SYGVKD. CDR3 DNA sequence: TGTGCCATCAGTGAAAAATTTGCGGGAGCCTCGGGGGCCAACGTCCTGACTTTC. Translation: CAISEKFAGASGANVLTF.

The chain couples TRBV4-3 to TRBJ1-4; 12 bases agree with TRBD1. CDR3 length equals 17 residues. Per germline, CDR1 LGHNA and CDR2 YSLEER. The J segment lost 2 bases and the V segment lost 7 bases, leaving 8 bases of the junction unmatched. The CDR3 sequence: CASTPGQGAGTNEKLFF. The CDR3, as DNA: TGCGCCAGCACCCCGGGACAGGGGGCTGGGACTAATGAAAAACTGTTTTTT.

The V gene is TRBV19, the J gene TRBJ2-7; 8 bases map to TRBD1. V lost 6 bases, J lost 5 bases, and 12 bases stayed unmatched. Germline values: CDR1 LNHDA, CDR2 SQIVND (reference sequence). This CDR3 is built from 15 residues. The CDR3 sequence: CASRSLGQGRDEQYF. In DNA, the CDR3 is TGTGCCAGTAGATCCCTTGGACAGGGAAGGGACGAGCAGTACTTC.

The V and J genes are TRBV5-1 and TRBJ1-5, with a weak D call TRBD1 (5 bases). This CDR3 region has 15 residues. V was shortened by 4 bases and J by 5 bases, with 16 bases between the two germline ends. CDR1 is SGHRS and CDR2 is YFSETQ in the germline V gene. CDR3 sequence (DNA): TGCGCCAGCAGCCCGTCCTCAGGGAGGCATCAGCCCCAGCATTTT. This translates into CASSPSSGRHQPQHF.

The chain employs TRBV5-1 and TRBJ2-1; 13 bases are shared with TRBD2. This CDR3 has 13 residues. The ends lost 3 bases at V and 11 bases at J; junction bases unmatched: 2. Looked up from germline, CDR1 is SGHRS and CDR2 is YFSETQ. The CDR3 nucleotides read TGCGCCAGCAGCTACGGGACTAGCGGGAAGCAGTTCTTC. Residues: CASSYGTSGKQFF.

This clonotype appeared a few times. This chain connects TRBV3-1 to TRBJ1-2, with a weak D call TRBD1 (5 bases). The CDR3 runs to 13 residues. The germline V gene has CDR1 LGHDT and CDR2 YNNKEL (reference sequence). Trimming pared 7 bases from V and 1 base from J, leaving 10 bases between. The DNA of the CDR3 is TGTGCCAGCACCCGGGGACTTAACTATGGCTACACCTTC. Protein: CASTRGLNYGYTF.

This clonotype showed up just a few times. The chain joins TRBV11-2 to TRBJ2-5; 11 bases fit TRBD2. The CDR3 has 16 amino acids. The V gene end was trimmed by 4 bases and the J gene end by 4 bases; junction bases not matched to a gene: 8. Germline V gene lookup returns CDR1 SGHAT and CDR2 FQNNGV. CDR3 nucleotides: TGTGCCAGCAGCTCCGGTACTAGCGGGAGTGTAGAGACCCAGTACTTC. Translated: CASSSGTSGSVETQYF. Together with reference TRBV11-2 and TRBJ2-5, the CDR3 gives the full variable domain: EAGVAQSPRYKIIEKRQSVAFWCNPISGHATLYWYQQILGQGPKLLIQFQNNGVVDDSQLPKDRFSAERLKGVDSTLKIQPAKLEDSAVYLCASSSGTSGSVETQYFGPGTRLLVL.

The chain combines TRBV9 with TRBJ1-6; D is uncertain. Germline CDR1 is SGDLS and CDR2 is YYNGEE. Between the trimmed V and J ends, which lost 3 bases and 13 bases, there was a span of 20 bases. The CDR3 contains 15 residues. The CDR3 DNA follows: TGTGCCAGCAGCGAAGTTTCCGAGCCCCTTTCGCCCCTCCACTTT. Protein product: CASSEVSEPLSPLHF.

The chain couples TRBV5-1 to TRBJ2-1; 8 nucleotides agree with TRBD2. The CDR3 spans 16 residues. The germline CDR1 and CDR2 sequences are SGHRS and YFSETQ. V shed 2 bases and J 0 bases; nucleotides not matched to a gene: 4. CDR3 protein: CASSFPGTSSYNEQFF. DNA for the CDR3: TGCGCCAGCAGCTTCCCCGGGACTAGCTCCTACAATGAGCAGTTCTTC.

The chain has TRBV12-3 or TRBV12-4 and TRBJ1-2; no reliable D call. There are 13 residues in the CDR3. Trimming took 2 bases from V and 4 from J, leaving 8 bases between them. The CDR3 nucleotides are TGTGCCAGCAGTTTACCACCTTCCTATGGCTACACCTTC. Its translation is CASSLPPSYGYTF.

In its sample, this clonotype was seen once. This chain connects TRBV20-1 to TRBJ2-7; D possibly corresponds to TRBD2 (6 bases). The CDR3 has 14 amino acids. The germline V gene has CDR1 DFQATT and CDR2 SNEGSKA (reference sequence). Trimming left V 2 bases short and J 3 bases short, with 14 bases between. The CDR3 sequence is CSARPSSSDYEQYF. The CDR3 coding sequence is TGCAGTGCTAGACCTTCTTCTAGCGACTACGAGCAGTACTTC.

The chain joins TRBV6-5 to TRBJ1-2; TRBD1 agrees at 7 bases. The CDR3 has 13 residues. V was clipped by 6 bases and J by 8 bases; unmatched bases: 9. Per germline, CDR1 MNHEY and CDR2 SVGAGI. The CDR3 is CASRIDRARGYTF. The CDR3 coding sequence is TGTGCCAGCAGGATCGACAGGGCACGAGGCTACACCTTC.

In DNA, the CDR3 is TGTGCCAGCAGTTCGCCCGGGGTTAGGACCGGGGAGCTGTTTTTT. Translated, it gives CASSSPGVRTGELFF. The chain carries TRBV28 and TRBJ2-2; TRBD2 might be the D (5 bases). The CDR3 runs to 15 residues. Germline V lookup: CDR1 MDHEN, CDR2 SYDVKM. Trimming removed 4 bases at V and 5 bases at J, with 14 bases between. Together with reference TRBV28 and TRBJ2-2, the CDR3 gives the full variable domain: DVKVTQSSRYLVKRTGEKVFLECVQDMDHENMFWYRQDPGLGLRLIYFSYDVKMKEKGDIPEGYSVSREKKERFSLILESASTNQTSMYLCASSSPGVRTGELFFGEGSRLTVL.

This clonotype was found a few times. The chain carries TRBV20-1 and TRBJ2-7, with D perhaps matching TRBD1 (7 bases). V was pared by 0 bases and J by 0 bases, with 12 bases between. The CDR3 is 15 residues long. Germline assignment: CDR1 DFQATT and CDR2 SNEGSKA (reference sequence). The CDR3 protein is CSARDAGQYSYEQYF. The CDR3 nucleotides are TGCAGTGCTAGAGATGCGGGACAGTACTCCTACGAGCAGTACTTC.